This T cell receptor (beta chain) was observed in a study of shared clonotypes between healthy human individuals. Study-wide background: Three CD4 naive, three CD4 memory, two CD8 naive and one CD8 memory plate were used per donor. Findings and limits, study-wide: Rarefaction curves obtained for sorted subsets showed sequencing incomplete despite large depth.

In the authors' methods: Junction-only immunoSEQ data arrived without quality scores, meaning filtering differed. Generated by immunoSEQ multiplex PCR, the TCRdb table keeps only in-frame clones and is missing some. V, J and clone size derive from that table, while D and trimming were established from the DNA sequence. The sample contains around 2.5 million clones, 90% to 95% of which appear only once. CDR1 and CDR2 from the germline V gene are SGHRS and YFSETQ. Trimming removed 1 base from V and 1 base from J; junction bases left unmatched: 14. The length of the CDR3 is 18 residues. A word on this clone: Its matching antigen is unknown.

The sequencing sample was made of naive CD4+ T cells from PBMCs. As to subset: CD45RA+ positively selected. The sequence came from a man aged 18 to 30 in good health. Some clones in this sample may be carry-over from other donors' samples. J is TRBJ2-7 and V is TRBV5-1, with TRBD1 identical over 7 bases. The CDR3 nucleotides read TGCGCCAGCAGCTTGCGACAGGGAACCCGATCGGGGTCCTACGAGCAGTACTTC. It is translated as CASSLRQGTRSGSYEQYF.